One and the same sample provided the 13 T cell receptor beta chains below, sequenced in a study of response to subunit inactivated influenza vaccine. MiXCR, applied by TCRdb to the RT-PCR reads, yields one record per CDR3 protein. The profile shows approximately 520,000 distinct CDR3 sequences, about 17% of them singletons. Sequenced material: CD4+ T cells sorted from PBMCs, taken 23 months after vaccination. Receptor source: a man between 50 and 75 years old who received an inactivated influenza vaccine.

This clonotype was observed at least ten times. The gene calls are TRBV20-1 and TRBJ1-3; 7 positions agree with TRBD1. Looked up from germline, CDR1 is DFQATT and CDR2 is SNEGSKA (reference sequence). The CDR3 runs 13 residues. The DNA for the CDR3 is TGCAGCCTTTCAGGGGGCTCTGGAAACACCATATATTTT. Residues: CSLSGGSGNTIYF.

The chain has TRBV27 and TRBJ1-2; unclear D gene. The germline V gene has CDR1 MNHEY and CDR2 SMNVEV (reference sequence). The CDR3 loop spans 14 amino acids. V dropped 2 bases and J dropped 4 bases, with 11 bases sitting between them. The DNA of the CDR3 is TGTGCCAGCAGTTTAAATTTTAACAGCTATGGCTACACCTTC. Amino acid sequence: CASSLNFNSYGYTF.

There are many counts of this clonotype. The chain employs TRBV5-1 and TRBJ1-1; D gene unclear. Germline values: CDR1 SGHRS, CDR2 YFSETQ. Deletions cut 1 base from V and 6 bases from J, with 10 bases between. The CDR3 sequence is 13 residues long. The CDR3 DNA reads TGCGCCAGCAGCTTGCTTTCGGGAGCTGAAGCTTTCTTT. This encodes CASSLLSGAEAFF.

This chain uses TRBV30 with TRBJ2-5; D is unclear. The ends were cut back, 0 bases at V and 4 bases at J, with 9 bases in the middle. There are 13 residues in the CDR3. The V gene's germline CDR1 is GTSNPN and CDR2 SVGIG (reference sequence). CDR3 DNA sequence: TGTGCCTGGAGTGTAATCGTTGCAGAGACCCAGTACTTC. Protein sequence: CAWSVIVAETQYF.

This clonotype was counted a few times. The chain carries TRBV20-1 and TRBJ1-5; D remains unclear. This CDR3 spans 13 amino acids. V lost 2 bases, J lost 6 bases, and 11 bases lay in between. Per germline, CDR1 DFQATT and CDR2 SNEGSKA (reference sequence). CDR3 protein: CSARYQAGQPQHF. In DNA form, the CDR3 reads TGCAGTGCTAGATACCAGGCGGGTCAGCCCCAGCATTTT.

The chain employs TRBV24-1 and TRBJ1-2; D not certain. The V end lost 0 bases, the J end lost 8 bases, and 15 bases lay between the germline ends. There are 15 residues in the CDR3. Germline lookup yields CDR1 KGHDR and CDR2 SFDVKD. The CDR3 spells CATSDLSEGGGGYTF. In nucleotides, the CDR3 is TGTGCCACCAGTGATTTGAGCGAGGGAGGCGGAGGCTACACCTTC.

This clonotype occurred a few times. V and J are TRBV28 and TRBJ2-7, with TRBD2 identical over 13 bases. Trimming removed 2 bases from V and 0 bases from J; junction bases left unmatched: 10. This CDR3 contains 19 residues. Germline V gene sequence: CDR1 MDHEN, CDR2 SYDVKM. Here the CDR3 DNA reads TGTGCCAGCAGTTTACCCCTCACGACTAGCGGGAGGTCCTCCTACGAGCAGTACTTC. Its protein is CASSLPLTTSGRSSYEQYF.

There are a few counts of this clonotype. The rearrangement uses TRBV4-3 and TRBJ2-6; no clear D gene. The V end was cut by 0 bases, the J end by 2 bases, with 8 bases between. The germline V gene encodes CDR1 LGHNA and CDR2 YSLEER. This CDR3 has 16 residues. CDR3 sequence: CASSQEIQTGANVLTF. CDR3 nucleotide sequence: TGCGCCAGCAGCCAAGAGATACAGACTGGGGCCAACGTCCTGACTTTC.

This clonotype has just a few counts. CDR3 sequence reads: CSARDPLRRGELGGQYF. In DNA, the CDR3 is TGCAGTGCTAGAGATCCCCTAAGGAGAGGGGAACTGGGAGGGCAGTACTTC. The V and J genes are TRBV20-1 and TRBJ2-7; maybe TRBD2 (6 bases). Germline CDR1 is DFQATT and CDR2 is SNEGSKA (reference sequence). The CDR3 is made up of 17 amino acids. Between the trimmed V and J ends, which lost 0 bases and 9 bases, there was a span of 27 bases.

The chain joins TRBV20-1 to TRBJ2-5; 9 nucleotides match TRBD2. CDR1 and CDR2 from the germline V gene are DFQATT and SNEGSKA (reference sequence). V was pared by 0 bases and J by 5 bases, with 13 bases of the junction left unmatched. The CDR3 runs 17 residues. The chain's CDR3 is CSARDIQLGTSRETQYF. In DNA, the CDR3 is TGCAGTGCTAGAGATATCCAACTAGGGACTAGCCGGGAGACCCAGTACTTC.

This clonotype was recorded at least ten times. This sequence joins TRBV12-3 or TRBV12-4 and TRBJ2-5; TRBD1 is a possible D gene (5 bases). CDR3 length: 13 residues. The V and J ends lost 3 bases and 5 bases respectively, with 10 bases between them. The CDR3 sequence: CASSFSGRETQYF. The CDR3 DNA follows: TGTGCCAGCAGTTTTTCAGGGCGTGAGACCCAGTACTTC.

The chain has TRBV6-1 and TRBJ1-4; D uncertain. CDR1 is MNHNS and CDR2 is SASEGT in the germline V gene. Trimming cost V 5 bases and J 5 bases, with 15 bases left between them. The CDR3 length is 15 residues. This CDR3 reads CASSTPGVTNEKLFF. CDR3 nucleotide sequence: TGTGCCAGCAGTACCCCAGGAGTAACGAATGAAAAACTGTTTTTT.

This clonotype was seen only a few times. The rearrangement links TRBV7-9 to TRBJ2-1; 10 nucleotides align to TRBD1. The CDR3 sequence is 15 residues long. V shed 4 bases, J shed 6 bases, and the junction held 6 bases outside the gene matches. CDR1 is SEHNR, CDR2 FQNEAQ, per germline (reference sequence). CDR3 DNA sequence: TGTGCCAGCAGCTCTGGGACAGGGGCTTTCAATGAGCAGTTCTTC. The encoded protein is CASSSGTGAFNEQFF.